These 21 T cell receptor beta chains came from one sample sequenced in a study of early T cells in non-severe SARS-CoV-2 infection. TCRdb redid the calling of the 5' RACE reads with MiXCR, one entry per CDR3 protein. The table shows 35,000 to 50,000 distinct CDR3 sequences, with 4.5% to 7% occurring only once. The sequenced sample was whole blood, obtained at baseline. Receptor source: an adult who was a healthcare worker with PCR-confirmed SARS-CoV-2 infection or an uninfected control (not recorded which).

At least ten counts were recorded for this clonotype. This rearrangement joins TRBV19 to TRBJ2-4; the D is unclear. V was shortened by 11 bases and J by 5 bases, with 19 bases between the two germline ends. CDR1 and CDR2 from the germline V gene are LNHDA and SQIVND (reference sequence). The CDR3 covers 14 residues. CDR3 DNA sequence: TGTGCCCCCGAACCCCTCCTAGGCCAAAACATTCAGTACTTC. This encodes CAPEPLLGQNIQYF.

This clonotype showed up many times. The chain recombines TRBV18 with TRBJ2-6; unclear D gene. CDR3 length equals 15 residues. Per the germline V gene, CDR1 is KGHSH and CDR2 is LQKENI. V lost 5 bases and J lost 0, with 8 bases in between. CDR3 coding DNA: TGTGCCAGCTCAACCAGCCTCTCTGGGGCCAACGTCCTGACTTTC. Protein: CASSTSLSGANVLTF.

This clonotype was picked up many times. V and J are TRBV7-9 and TRBJ2-5; D is perhaps TRBD1 or TRBD2 (5 bases each). V lost 1 base and J 2 bases, leaving 11 bases between the germline ends. This CDR3 has 15 residues. Germline-derived CDR1 and CDR2 are SEHNR and FQNEAQ (reference sequence). Written as DNA, the CDR3 is TGTGCCAGCAGCTTAGTCCCCTGGGGGCAAGAGACCCAGTACTTC. It yields the protein CASSLVPWGQETQYF.

A note on this clonotype: A much larger clone lies one base from this, so it may be a read error. The chain has TRBV7-9 and TRBJ1-6; TRBD1 might be the D (5 bases). This CDR3 is 14 amino acids long. Germline values: CDR1 SEHNR, CDR2 FQNEAQ (reference sequence). CDR3 coding DNA: TGTGCCGGCAGCTCCGGGACTCCCAATTCACCCCTCCACTTT. It is translated as CAGSSGTPNSPLHF.

This clonotype was recorded many times. The chain combines TRBV11-3 with TRBJ2-1; D unresolved. The length of the CDR3 is 15 residues. CDR1 is SGHNT, CDR2 YENEEA, per germline. Trimming cost V 0 bases and J 5 bases, with 11 bases left between them. CDR3 coding DNA: TGTGCCAGCAGCTTAGATGGGATTCCTGACAATGAGCAGTTCTTC. It is translated as CASSLDGIPDNEQFF.

This clonotype was recorded many times. This chain connects TRBV11-2 to TRBJ2-2; D unresolved. The CDR3 covers 14 residues. V was clipped by 0 bases and J by 3 bases, with 5 bases between them. Germline loops: CDR1 SGHAT, CDR2 FQNNGV. The CDR3 region is CASSLEQHTGELFF. The CDR3 DNA reads TGTGCCAGCAGCTTAGAGCAGCACACCGGGGAGCTGTTTTTT.

This clonotype was observed many times. The germline gene is not matched at one end of the junction; a read error may be the cause. The CDR3 DNA sequence: TGCGCCAGCGGGACAGGGGAATTGGTGAACACTGAAGTTTTCTTT. Protein product: CASGTGELVNTEVFF. The V call is TRBV10-2, the J call TRBJ1-1; 10 positions match TRBD1. The CDR3 loop spans 15 amino acids. Per germline, CDR1 WSHSY and CDR2 SAAADI.

This clonotype was observed many times. The gene calls are TRBV4-1 and TRBJ1-1, with a possible D match to TRBD1 (6 bases). Germline loops: CDR1 MGHRA, CDR2 YSYEKL. The V gene lost 1 base and the J gene lost 5 bases, with 11 bases spanning the gap. The CDR3 is made up of 14 amino acids. The CDR3 is CASSQGPGATEAFF. For the CDR3, the DNA is TGCGCCAGCAGCCAAGGTCCAGGGGCAACTGAAGCTTTCTTT.

This clonotype has at least ten counts. V usage is TRBV4-1 and J usage is TRBJ1-2; D perhaps matches TRBD1 (5 bases). Trimming pared 4 bases from V and 5 bases from J, leaving 20 bases between. The CDR3 totals 16 residues. The germline V gene has CDR1 MGHRA and CDR2 YSYEKL. The CDR3 reads CASSPRSRDSSYGYTF. As DNA, the CDR3 is TGCGCCAGCAGCCCTAGAAGTCGTGACAGCTCTTATGGCTACACCTTC.

This clonotype came up many times. The genes are TRBV7-9 and TRBJ2-3; D is unclear. Germline V CDR1 and CDR2: SEHNR, FQNEAQ (reference sequence). V was shortened by 7 bases and J by 0 bases, with 5 bases between the two germline ends. The CDR3 loop spans 12 amino acids. The CDR3 DNA sequence: TGTGCCAGCAACCCTAGCACAGATACGCAGTATTTT. It translates to CASNPSTDTQYF. The entire variable domain, with the rest obtained from reference TRBV7-9 and TRBJ2-3, is as follows: DTGVSQNPRHKITKRGQNVTFRCDPISEHNRLYWYRQTLGQGPEFLTYFQNEAQLEKSRLLSDRFSAERPKGSFSTLEIQRTEQGDSAMYLCASNPSTDTQYFGPGTRLTVL.

This clonotype was detected ten times or more. The V call is TRBV10-2, the J call TRBJ1-1; perhaps TRBD1 as D (6 bases). The CDR3 loop spans 14 amino acids. The V end lost 3 bases, the J end lost 3 bases, and 11 bases lay between the germline ends. The V gene's germline CDR1 is WSHSY and CDR2 SAAADI. DNA for the CDR3: TGCGCCAGCAGTGACAGGGGAGGGCACACTGAAGCTTTCTTT. Translating it yields CASSDRGGHTEAFF.

This clonotype was seen ten or more times. The rearrangement uses TRBV20-1 and TRBJ1-1; D is undetermined. Trimming left V 0 bases short and J 1 base short, with 6 bases between. Germline loops: CDR1 DFQATT, CDR2 SNEGSKA (reference sequence). The length of the CDR3 is 13 residues. CDR3 sequence: CSARDWGNTEAFF. Written as DNA, the CDR3 is TGCAGTGCTAGAGATTGGGGGAACACTGAAGCTTTCTTT.

This rearrangement joins TRBV7-2 to TRBJ2-1, with D unresolved. Germline CDR1 is SGHTA and CDR2 is FQGNSA. V lost 1 base and J lost 3, with 7 bases in between. The CDR3 covers 14 residues. In DNA form, the CDR3 reads TGTGCCAGCAGCTTAGATGGGGTCTACAATGAGCAGTTCTTC. This gives the protein CASSLDGVYNEQFF.

Comments on this clonotype: Germline is not matched at one junction end, which may reflect a read error. The rearrangement links TRBV11-3 to TRBJ1-5, with 9 bases that match TRBD1. This CDR3 has 12 residues. Germline V lookup: CDR1 SGHNT, CDR2 YENEEA. The chain's CDR3 is CASSLTGTGSDF. The CDR3, as DNA: TGTGCCAGCAGCTTGACCGGGACAGGGAGTGACTTT.

This clonotype was counted ten times or more. The rearrangement joins TRBV12-3 or TRBV12-4 to TRBJ1-2; D unresolved. The CDR3 extends over 13 amino acids. Trimming pared 3 bases from V and 1 base from J, leaving 6 bases between. The CDR3 is CASSFGSNYGYTF. The CDR3 DNA follows: TGTGCCAGCAGTTTCGGCAGTAACTATGGCTACACCTTC.

This clonotype has ten or more counts. This rearrangement joins TRBV29-1 to TRBJ2-7; 8 positions match TRBD1. The CDR3 has 13 residues. Germline V lookup: CDR1 SQVTM, CDR2 ANQGSEA. V was clipped by 4 bases and J by 4 bases; unmatched bases: 6. CDR3 protein: CSVGVGTGYEQYF. The CDR3 DNA sequence: TGCAGCGTTGGTGTAGGGACAGGTTACGAGCAGTACTTC.

This clonotype was recorded at least ten times. The chain uses TRBV4-2 and TRBJ2-1; no definite D call. The CDR3 length is 13 residues. Germline V gene sequence: CDR1 LGHNA, CDR2 YNFKEQ. V gave up 1 base and J gave up 9 bases, with 10 bases separating them. The CDR3 nucleotides read TGTGCCAGCAGCCAAGCTCCGGGCACTGAGCAGTTCTTC. As protein: CASSQAPGTEQFF.

In this sample, this clonotype turned up many times. This chain connects TRBV7-9 to TRBJ2-2, with no clear D. V was pared by 3 bases and J by 2 bases, with 7 bases between. The CDR3 runs to 14 residues. Germline CDR1 reads SEHNR; CDR2 reads FQNEAQ (reference sequence). The CDR3 reads CASSFGRNTGELFF. In DNA form, the CDR3 reads TGTGCCAGCAGCTTTGGCAGAAACACCGGGGAGCTGTTTTTT.

The rearrangement links TRBV25-1 to TRBJ2-1; TRBD1 matches at 7 bases. Losses at the gene ends were 4 bases for V and 8 bases for J; bases not matched to a gene: 11. CDR3 length equals 15 residues. Germline loops: CDR1 MGHDK, CDR2 SYGVNS. The CDR3 DNA sequence: TGTGCCAGCAGTGGATACCGGACAGGTCCATATGAGCAGTTCTTC. Its protein is CASSGYRTGPYEQFF.

A few counts support this clonotype. The rearrangement uses TRBV5-1 and TRBJ2-7; D not certain. Germline CDR1 reads SGHRS; CDR2 reads YFSETQ. There are 11 residues in the CDR3. Deletions cut 3 bases from V and 5 bases from J, with 6 bases between. CDR3 protein: CASSSKHEQYF. The CDR3 DNA is TGCGCCAGCAGCTCAAAGCACGAGCAGTACTTC. The full variable domain, its missing parts supplied by reference TRBV5-1 and TRBJ2-7, is KAGVTQTPRYLIKTRGQQVTLSCSPISGHRSVSWYQQTPGQGLQFLFEYFSETQRNKGNFPGRFSGRQFSNSRSEMNVSTLELGDSALYLCASSSKHEQYFGPGTRLTVT.

In this sample, this clonotype turned up many times. The genes are TRBV7-3 and TRBJ1-1; maybe TRBD1 (5 bases). V was clipped by 5 bases and J by 1 base, with 8 bases between them. The CDR3 runs 13 residues. The germline V gene encodes CDR1 SGHTA and CDR2 FQGTGA. DNA of the CDR3: TGTGCCAGCAGCATGGGACCGAACACTGAAGCTTTCTTT. Protein product: CASSMGPNTEAFF. The complete variable domain, with remaining parts taken from reference TRBV7-3 and TRBJ1-1, reads GAGVSQTPSNKVTEKGKYVELRCDPISGHTALYWYRQSLGQGPEFLIYFQGTGAADDSGLPNDRFFAVRPEGSVSTLKIQRTERGDSAVYLCASSMGPNTEAFFGQGTRLTVV.